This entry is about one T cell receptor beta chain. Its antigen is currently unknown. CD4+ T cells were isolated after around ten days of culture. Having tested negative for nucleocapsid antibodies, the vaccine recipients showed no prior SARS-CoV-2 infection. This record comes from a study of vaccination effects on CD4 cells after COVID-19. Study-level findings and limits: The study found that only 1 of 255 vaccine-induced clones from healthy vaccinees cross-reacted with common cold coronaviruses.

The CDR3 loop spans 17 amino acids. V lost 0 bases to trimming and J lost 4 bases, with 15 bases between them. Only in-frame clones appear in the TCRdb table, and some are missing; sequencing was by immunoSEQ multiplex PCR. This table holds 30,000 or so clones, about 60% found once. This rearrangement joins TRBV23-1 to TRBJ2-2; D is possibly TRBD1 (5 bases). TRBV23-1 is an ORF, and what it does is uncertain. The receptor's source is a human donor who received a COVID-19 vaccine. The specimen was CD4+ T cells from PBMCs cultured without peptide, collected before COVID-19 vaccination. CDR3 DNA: TGCGCCAGCAGTCAATCGACTGTGACAGCTTGCACCGGGGAGCTGTTTTTT. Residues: CASSQSTVTACTGELFF.